These 9 T cell receptor beta chains share one sample of origin, sequenced in a study of T cell responses to AZD1222 COVID-19 vaccine. Clones were read by immunoSEQ multiplex PCR, and TCRdb kept only the in-frame ones, dropping some. Seen here are about 170,000 clones, 90% to 95% observed once, and the top ten hold about 4%. Sequenced here: peripheral blood, sampled on day 0 of AZD1222 vaccination. The source is an adult in good health.

The DNA of the CDR3 is TGTGCCAGCAGCTTGGCCAACCCCACAGATACGCAGTATTTT. As protein: CASSLANPTDTQYF. The V call is TRBV5-4, the J call TRBJ2-3; unclear D gene. Germline assignment: CDR1 SGHNT and CDR2 YYREEE (reference sequence). Between the trimmed V and J ends, which lost 0 bases and 2 bases, there was a span of 7 bases. The CDR3 runs to 14 residues.

This sequence joins TRBV7-9 and TRBJ2-3; 9 bases line up with TRBD1. CDR1 is SEHNR, CDR2 FQNEAQ, per germline (reference sequence). The length of the CDR3 is 17 residues. Unmatched junction bases numbered 12, after V lost 2 bases and J lost 6 bases. CDR3 in amino acids: CASSLRRTGDFGDTQYF. The DNA of the CDR3 is TGTGCCAGCAGCTTAAGGAGGACAGGGGACTTTGGGGATACGCAGTATTTT. Looking up the rest from reference TRBV7-9 and TRBJ2-3 gives the full variable domain: DTGVSQNPRHKITKRGQNVTFRCDPISEHNRLYWYRQTLGQGPEFLTYFQNEAQLEKSRLLSDRFSAERPKGSFSTLEIQRTEQGDSAMYLCASSLRRTGDFGDTQYFGPGTRLTVL.

On this clone itself: Germline is not matched at one junction end, which may reflect a read error. This chain joins TRBV10-2 and TRBJ1-6, with D perhaps TRBD1 (5 bases). Per germline, CDR1 WSHSY and CDR2 SAAADI. The CDR3 loop spans 14 amino acids. The CDR3 region is CASSQSGTGSPLHF. The CDR3 DNA reads as TGCGCCAGCAGTCAGTCAGGGACGGGATCACCCCTCCACTTT.

This chain joins TRBV5-1 and TRBJ1-1, with D unclear. The CDR3 runs 15 residues. The germline CDR1 and CDR2 sequences are SGHRS and YFSETQ. Trimming took off 0 bases at V and 2 bases at J, with 11 bases between the two ends. CDR3 sequence reads: CASSLAGSGNTEAFF. The CDR3 DNA is TGCGCCAGCAGCTTGGCCGGGAGCGGTAACACTGAAGCTTTCTTT.

The chain carries TRBV6-4 and TRBJ2-3, with D perhaps TRBD1 or TRBD2 (5 bases each). V lost 4 bases and J lost 5, with 10 bases in between. The CDR3 loop spans 13 amino acids. Germline assignment: CDR1 MRHNA and CDR2 SNTAGT. The CDR3 is CASSVGTRDTQYF. CDR3 nucleotides: TGTGCCAGCAGTGTCGGGACCCGAGATACGCAGTATTTT.

As DNA, the CDR3 is TGTGCCAGCAGCCCAGGTCGATTGGTGAACACTGAAGCTTTCTTT. Its protein product is CASSPGRLVNTEAFF. V is TRBV3-1 (or the pseudogene TRBV3-2) and J is TRBJ1-1, with D unresolved. Trimming left V 4 bases short and J 0 bases short, with 12 bases between. The CDR3 extends over 15 amino acids. Looked up from germline, CDR1 is LGHDT and CDR2 is YNNKEL (reference sequence).

This sequence joins TRBV11-3 and TRBJ1-1; tentatively, D is TRBD1 (5 bases). This CDR3 is built from 13 residues. Trimming stripped 2 bases from V and 5 bases from J, with 9 bases between. Germline CDR1 and CDR2: SGHNT and YENEEA. The CDR3 DNA reads TGTGCCAGCAGCTTAAACCCAGGGACTGAAGCTTTCTTT. Protein sequence: CASSLNPGTEAFF.

The rearrangement links TRBV14 to TRBJ1-1; the D is unclear. Trimming pared 0 bases from V and 5 bases from J, leaving 10 bases between. The CDR3 runs 14 residues. Germline V gene lookup returns CDR1 SGHDN and CDR2 FVKESK. CDR3 coding DNA: TGTGCCAGCAGCCAAGATTTAGGTCTTACTGAAGCTTTCTTT. As protein: CASSQDLGLTEAFF.

This sequence joins TRBV27 and TRBJ1-1; D gene uncertain. The CDR3 loop spans 12 amino acids. In germline, CDR1 is MNHEY, CDR2 SMNVEV (reference sequence). V was pared by 6 bases and J by 4 bases, with 9 bases between. CDR3 sequence: CASSLPGTEAFF. CDR3 nucleotides: TGTGCCAGCAGCCTCCCGGGCACTGAAGCTTTCTTT.